The present TCR beta chain was sequenced within a study of CDR3 diversity in severe acne. CDR3 length equals 14 residues. The V gene's germline CDR1 is ENHRY and CDR2 SYGVKD. This clonotype came up a few times. This sequence may be a read error, since a much larger clone differs from it by one base. Each CDR3 protein gets one entry after TCRdb re-called the PCR reads with MiXCR. The table shows 79,000 or so distinct CDR3 sequences, with about 49% occurring only once. The chain recombines TRBV10-3 with TRBJ2-1; possibly TRBD1 for D (6 bases). The source is a male donor with severe acne vulgaris. The sequenced sample consisted of blood. The CDR3 sequence is CAIRSNGQHNEQLF. For the CDR3, the DNA is TGTGCCATCAGATCAAACGGACAGCACAATGAGCAGCTCTTC.